Described below is a single TCR beta chain sequence and its context. Its target is unknown. The entry originates in a study of T cell responses to AZD1222 COVID-19 vaccine. Study-wide results and limits: Sampled repertoires all dated from after the peak T cell response. White British donors predominated, females outnumbered males, and clonal diversity was possibly underestimated. Distributed over spike, vaccine-associated CD4 TCRs predominated at 160-218 and 743-854. Seropositive AZD1222 recipients at baseline numbered only 6 or 7.

Repertoires were generated with immunoSEQ multiplex PCR, while TCRdb's copy carries only in-frame clones and drops some. The sample records roughly 130,000 clones, approximately 85% being singletons. The receptor's source is an adult in good health. Source: peripheral blood, taken on day 0 of MenACWY control vaccination.

The CDR3 nucleotides are TGTGCCAGCTCACTCGCCTACCCGGGGGCTGGTGAAGCTTTCTTT. It codes for CASSLAYPGAGEAFF. This chain links TRBV27 with TRBJ1-1; TRBD1 is a possible D gene (6 bases). Trimming shortened V by 8 bases and J by 7 bases, and 23 bases separated the two germline ends. Germline V gives CDR1 MNHEY, CDR2 SMNVEV (reference sequence). The CDR3 sequence is 15 residues long.